Following are 14 T cell receptor beta chains from one sample sequenced in a study of blood T cells in healthy people across ages. PCR was performed a second time for about 7 to 12 cycles using a sample-barcoded 5' primer and a J-beta primer mix. MiXCR was run by TCRdb on the 5' RACE reads, yielding one entry per CDR3 protein. The data hold just over 800,000 distinct CDR3 sequences, with around 62% observed a single time. Source material: blood. The receptors shown here come from a man younger than 40 in good health.

The chain combines TRBV6-5 with TRBJ1-5, with 8 bases that match TRBD1. The ends lost 6 bases at V and 7 bases at J; junction bases unmatched: 8. CDR1 and CDR2 (germline): MNHEY, SVGAGI. The CDR3 loop spans 14 amino acids. For the CDR3, the DNA is TGTGCCAGCAGAAGGACAGGGCTTGAGCAGCCCCAGCATTTT. Its protein product is CASRRTGLEQPQHF.

The chain uses TRBV5-8 and TRBJ2-4; 8 bases are shared with TRBD1. Germline CDR1 SGHTS, CDR2 YDEGEE. CDR3 length equals 14 residues. The J segment lost 8 bases and the V segment lost 4 bases, leaving 8 bases of the junction unmatched. The CDR3 reads CASSQDDRGHIQYF. The CDR3 DNA reads TGTGCCAGCAGCCAGGACGACAGGGGCCACATTCAGTACTTC.

This clonotype has more than one count but fewer than ten. The chain employs TRBV27 and TRBJ2-5; D ambiguous. With the DNA end fitting TRBJ2-7 better, the J assignment may be wrong. The CDR3 loop spans 14 amino acids. Germline assignment: CDR1 MNHEY and CDR2 SMNVEV (reference sequence). CDR3 DNA sequence: TGTGCCAGCAGTTTAATAGGGCAGCTCGACGAGCAGTACTTC. Its translation is CASSLIGQLDEQYF.

The genes are TRBV10-3 and TRBJ2-1; TRBD1 agrees at 8 bases. The CDR3 spans 17 residues. Unmatched junction bases numbered 12, after V lost 4 bases and J lost 4 bases. Germline lookup yields CDR1 ENHRY and CDR2 SYGVKD. CDR3 in DNA: TGTGCCATCAGTGGCCCAACCGGGACAGGAGAGTACAATGAGCAGTTCTTC. Translating gives CAISGPTGTGEYNEQFF.

This clonotype has only one observation. This chain connects TRBV6-5 to TRBJ2-7; the match to TRBD2 covers 10 bases. V was pared by 2 bases and J by 1 base, with 2 bases of the junction left unmatched. CDR1 and CDR2 (germline): MNHEY, SVGAGI. The CDR3 sequence is 15 residues long. This chain's CDR3 is CASSYEAGGSYEQYF. CDR3 in DNA: TGTGCCAGCAGTTACGAAGCGGGAGGGTCCTACGAGCAGTACTTC.

J is TRBJ1-4 and V is TRBV20-1, with unresolved D. The germline CDR1 and CDR2 sequences are DFQATT and SNEGSKA (reference sequence). The length of the CDR3 is 14 residues. CDR3 sequence (DNA): TGCAGGGTGAAGGACGGCCGGGCTAATGAAAAACTGTTTTTT. It specifies CRVKDGRANEKLFF.

CDR3 DNA sequence: TGTGCCAGCTCACCGCCAGGCCAGGGCAAAGGGACCCAGTACTTC. It codes for CASSPPGQGKGTQYF. V usage is TRBV18 and J usage is TRBJ2-5, with TRBD1 as a possible D gene (5 bases). Trimming left V 3 bases short and J 7 bases short, with 18 bases between. CDR1 and CDR2 (germline): KGHSH, LQKENI. CDR3 size: 15 residues.

There are a few counts of this clonotype. V and J are TRBV6-5 and TRBJ1-6; D unclear. CDR1 is MNHEY and CDR2 is SVGAGI in the germline V gene. Trimming removed 0 bases at V and 0 bases at J, with 6 bases between. This CDR3 is built from 16 residues. CDR3 region: CASSYSGSSYNSPLHF. The CDR3 nucleotides are TGTGCCAGCAGTTACTCGGGCTCCTCCTATAATTCACCCCTCCACTTT.

V and J are TRBV7-2 and TRBJ2-5; 7 nucleotides line up with TRBD1. The trim removed 7 bases at V and 5 bases at J, leaving 10 bases unmatched. The germline gives CDR1 SGHTA, CDR2 FQGNSA. This CDR3 is 14 amino acids long. The CDR3 bases are TGTGCCAGCACCGATAGACAGGGTCGGGAGACCCAGTACTTC. Translated, it gives CASTDRQGRETQYF. Full variable domain (remainder filled in from reference TRBV7-2 and TRBJ2-5): GAGVSQSPSNKVTEKGKDVELRCDPISGHTALYWYRQSLGQGLEFLIYFQGNSAPDKSGLPSDRFSAERTGGSVSTLTIQRTQQEDSAVYLCASTDRQGRETQYFGPGTRLLVL.

J is TRBJ2-3 and V is TRBV6-5; D call uncertain. The CDR3 totals 14 residues. Germline assignment: CDR1 MNHEY and CDR2 SVGAGI. The V and J ends lost 2 bases and 4 bases respectively, with 10 bases between them. In DNA form, the CDR3 reads TGTGCCAGCAGTTACAAACTTTTGGCAGATACGCAGTATTTT. Amino acid sequence: CASSYKLLADTQYF.

This clonotype showed up just once. This chain's CDR3 is CASRIGDLISNEQYF. In nucleotides, the CDR3 is TGTGCCAGCAGAATCGGCGACTTGATCAGCAATGAGCAGTACTTC. The chain employs TRBV12-3 or TRBV12-4 and TRBJ2-5, with D hard to call. V lost 6 bases, J lost 11 bases, and 25 bases lay in between. CDR3 length: 15 residues.

This clonotype turned up a few times. The chain is built from TRBV4-2 and TRBJ2-7; 8 bases map to TRBD2. CDR1 is LGHNA and CDR2 is YNFKEQ in the germline V gene. There are 16 residues in the CDR3. With 1 base clipped from V and 3 bases from J, the junction kept 8 bases outside the gene matches. Here the CDR3 reads CASSQGLPGLGYEQYF. CDR3 sequence (DNA): TGTGCCAGCAGCCAAGGGCTCCCGGGACTAGGCTACGAGCAGTACTTC.

J is TRBJ2-5 and V is TRBV20-1, with D tentatively TRBD2 (5 bases). Trimming stripped 3 bases from V and 4 bases from J, with 9 bases between. The CDR3 sequence is 12 residues long. Germline CDR1 reads DFQATT; CDR2 reads SNEGSKA (reference sequence). This CDR3 is CSASRGSETQYF. As DNA, the CDR3 is TGCAGTGCTAGTAGAGGGTCAGAGACCCAGTACTTC.

The J gene is TRBJ2-4, the V gene TRBV7-9; D remains unclear. CDR3 length: 13 residues. Germline CDR1 reads SEHNR; CDR2 reads FQNEAQ (reference sequence). Trimming took 11 bases from V and 0 from J, leaving 11 bases between them. The CDR3 spells CAASSLAKNIQYF. In DNA form, the CDR3 reads TGTGCCGCCTCCAGCTTAGCCAAAAACATTCAGTACTTC.